Listed below are T cell receptor beta chains from one sample, sequenced in a study of T cell responses to AZD1222 COVID-19 vaccine. Data came from immunoSEQ multiplex PCR; TCRdb stores just in-frame clones and leaves some out. The sample has approximately 100,000 clones, roughly 90% seen once; the top ten hold approximately 4.5%. The sequencing here drew on peripheral blood, taken on day 0 of AZD1222 vaccination. These TCRs come from an adult in good health. Each CDR3 is given with its conserved first and last residue. Fields, in order: J gene, clone size, V gene, D gene, CDR3 protein, CDR3 DNA. The D gene is left open where the match is weak. For some rows the clone size is stated as once, few or many, or as a class when expanded; others skip it.

J gene: TRBJ1-1; clone size: NA; V gene: TRBV7-2; D gene: NA; CDR3 protein: CASSLGLRNTEAFF; CDR3 DNA: TGTGCCAGCAGCTTAGGGCTGAGGAACACTGAAGCTTTCTTT
J gene: TRBJ2-3; clone size: NA; V gene: TRBV4-2; D gene: TRBD2; CDR3 protein: CASSQTSGGLRPDTQYF; CDR3 DNA: TGTGCCAGCAGCCAGACTAGCGGGGGCCTCCGACCAGATACGCAGTATTTT
J gene: TRBJ2-7; clone size: NA; V gene: TRBV12-3/TRBV12-4; D gene: NA; CDR3 protein: CASRVLRGEQYF; CDR3 DNA: TGTGCCAGCAGAGTACTACGAGGCGAGCAGTACTTC
J gene: TRBJ2-7; clone size: NA; V gene: TRBV5-1; D gene: NA; CDR3 protein: CASSLDHEQYF; CDR3 DNA: TGCGCCAGCAGCTTGGATCACGAGCAGTACTTC
J gene: TRBJ2-3; clone size: NA; V gene: TRBV4-3; D gene: NA; CDR3 protein: CASSQDMSLGDTQYF; CDR3 DNA: TGCGCCAGCAGCCAAGATATGAGCCTTGGGGATACGCAGTATTTT
J gene: TRBJ2-7; clone size: NA; V gene: TRBV5-4; D gene: TRBD1; CDR3 protein: CASSLPQGANEQYF; CDR3 DNA: TGTGCCAGCAGCTTGCCACAGGGGGCGAACGAGCAGTACTTC
J gene: TRBJ2-3; clone size: NA; V gene: TRBV7-2; D gene: NA; CDR3 protein: CASSPRDMSSTDTQYF; CDR3 DNA: TGTGCCAGCAGCCCCCGGGACATGTCTAGCACAGATACGCAGTATTTT
J gene: TRBJ1-6; clone size: few; V gene: TRBV7-3; D gene: NA; CDR3 protein: CASSRAPNSPLHF; CDR3 DNA: TGTGCCAGCTCCCGGGCACCTAATTCACCCCTCCACTTT
J gene: TRBJ1-3; clone size: few; V gene: TRBV10-3; D gene: TRBD1; CDR3 protein: CAISSDRAGNTIYF; CDR3 DNA: TGTGCCATCAGCTCCGACAGGGCTGGAAACACCATATATTTT
J gene: TRBJ1-1; clone size: NA; V gene: TRBV27; D gene: NA; CDR3 protein: CASSSPARRTTEAFF; CDR3 DNA: TGTGCCAGCAGTTCACCCGCCCGTAGGACAACTGAAGCTTTCTTT
J gene: TRBJ2-3; clone size: NA; V gene: TRBV19; D gene: TRBD2; CDR3 protein: CASSKRGGSTDTQYF; CDR3 DNA: TGTGCCAGTAGCAAGCGGGGAGGTAGCACAGATACGCAGTATTTT
J gene: TRBJ1-3; clone size: NA; V gene: TRBV3-1/TRBV3-2; D gene: TRBD1; CDR3 protein: CASSPRTGGNTIYF; CDR3 DNA: TGTGCCAGCAGCCCTAGGACAGGTGGAAACACCATATATTTT
J gene: TRBJ2-1; clone size: NA; V gene: TRBV5-1; D gene: NA; CDR3 protein: CASSVAGSYNEQFF; CDR3 DNA: TGCGCCAGCAGCGTGGCGGGTAGCTACAATGAGCAGTTCTTC
J gene: TRBJ2-1; clone size: NA; V gene: TRBV5-8; D gene: TRBD2; CDR3 protein: CASRPSGINYNEQFF; CDR3 DNA: TGTGCCAGCAGGCCTAGCGGAATTAACTACAATGAGCAGTTCTTC
J gene: TRBJ2-5; clone size: NA; V gene: TRBV6-6; D gene: TRBD1; CDR3 protein: CASSYENRGAETQYF; CDR3 DNA: TGTGCCAGCAGTTACGAAAACAGGGGAGCGGAGACCCAGTACTTC
J gene: TRBJ1-5; clone size: NA; V gene: TRBV5-1; D gene: NA; CDR3 protein: CASSPEGTQPQHF; CDR3 DNA: TGCGCCAGCAGCCCCGAGGGCACTCAGCCCCAGCATTTT
J gene: TRBJ2-7; clone size: NA; V gene: TRBV6-5; D gene: NA; CDR3 protein: CASRPPGLTYEQYF; CDR3 DNA: TGTGCCAGCAGGCCGCCGGGCCTTACCTACGAGCAGTACTTC
J gene: TRBJ2-1; clone size: NA; V gene: TRBV19; D gene: NA; CDR3 protein: CASSIRGPLNEQFF; CDR3 DNA: TGTGCCAGTAGTATACGGGGGCCCCTCAATGAGCAGTTCTTC
J gene: TRBJ1-2; clone size: NA; V gene: TRBV5-4; D gene: NA; CDR3 protein: CASSPPGGDYGYTF; CDR3 DNA: TGTGCCAGCAGCCCCCCGGGAGGGGACTATGGCTACACCTTC
J gene: TRBJ1-5; clone size: NA; V gene: TRBV5-4; D gene: NA; CDR3 protein: CASSLAGGNQPQHF; CDR3 DNA: TGTGCCAGCAGCTTGGCAGGAGGGAATCAGCCCCAGCATTTT
J gene: TRBJ2-5; clone size: NA; V gene: TRBV9; D gene: TRBD1; CDR3 protein: CASSVGQGETQYF; CDR3 DNA: TGTGCCAGCAGCGTAGGACAGGGAGAGACCCAGTACTTC
J gene: TRBJ2-7; clone size: NA; V gene: TRBV6-6; D gene: TRBD2; CDR3 protein: CASCSRPGLGFHEQYF; CDR3 DNA: TGTGCCAGCTGTTCTAGACCGGGACTAGGGTTCCACGAGCAGTACTTC
J gene: TRBJ1-1; clone size: once; V gene: TRBV6-5; D gene: TRBD1; CDR3 protein: CASSDRGQGTEAFF; CDR3 DNA: TGTGCCAGCAGCGACAGGGGGCAGGGTACTGAAGCTTTCTTT
J gene: TRBJ2-6; clone size: once; V gene: TRBV7-2; D gene: NA; CDR3 protein: CASSADGGANVLTF; CDR3 DNA: TGTGCCAGCAGCGCAGATGGTGGGGCCAACGTCCTGACTTTC
J gene: TRBJ2-5; clone size: NA; V gene: TRBV4-2; D gene: TRBD1; CDR3 protein: CASSQGTGRGETQYF; CDR3 DNA: TGTGCCAGCAGCCAAGGGACAGGCAGGGGGGAGACCCAGTACTTC
J gene: TRBJ2-3; clone size: once; V gene: TRBV9; D gene: NA; CDR3 protein: CASSGARAGAKDTQYF; CDR3 DNA: TGTGCCAGCAGCGGGGCCCGCGCGGGGGCCAAAGATACGCAGTATTTT
J gene: TRBJ2-2; clone size: NA; V gene: TRBV28; D gene: NA; CDR3 protein: CATPESTTGELFF; CDR3 DNA: TGTGCCACCCCCGAGTCCACCACCGGGGAGCTGTTTTTT
J gene: TRBJ1-5; clone size: NA; V gene: TRBV30; D gene: NA; CDR3 protein: CAWSSWTQSRQPQHF; CDR3 DNA: TGTGCCTGGAGTTCGTGGACGCAGAGTCGACAGCCCCAGCATTTT
J gene: TRBJ1-1; clone size: NA; V gene: TRBV18; D gene: TRBD1; CDR3 protein: CASSPLPGQGWTEAFF; CDR3 DNA: TGTGCCAGCTCACCTCTTCCGGGACAGGGCTGGACTGAAGCTTTCTTT
J gene: TRBJ1-5; clone size: once; V gene: TRBV7-9; D gene: TRBD1; CDR3 protein: CASSSTGFSNQPQHF; CDR3 DNA: TGTGCCAGCAGCTCGACAGGGTTTAGCAATCAGCCCCAGCATTTT
J gene: TRBJ2-7; clone size: NA; V gene: TRBV6-5; D gene: TRBD1; CDR3 protein: CASSYTRTGGHEQYF; CDR3 DNA: TGTGCCAGCAGTTACACCCGGACAGGAGGACACGAGCAGTACTTC
J gene: TRBJ1-3; clone size: NA; V gene: TRBV11-2; D gene: NA; CDR3 protein: CASSYQGGGNTIYF; CDR3 DNA: TGTGCCAGCAGCTACCAGGGAGGAGGAAACACCATATATTTT
J gene: TRBJ1-5; clone size: NA; V gene: TRBV7-9; D gene: NA; CDR3 protein: CASTFGGAQPQHF; CDR3 DNA: TGTGCCAGCACCTTCGGGGGGGCCCAGCCCCAGCATTTT
J gene: TRBJ1-2; clone size: NA; V gene: TRBV6-6; D gene: NA; CDR3 protein: CASSYIGGDYGYTF; CDR3 DNA: TGTGCCAGCAGTTACATCGGGGGGGACTATGGCTACACCTTC
J gene: TRBJ1-5; clone size: NA; V gene: TRBV6-5; D gene: TRBD1; CDR3 protein: CASSPGTVNQPQHF; CDR3 DNA: TGTGCCAGCAGTCCCGGGACAGTGAATCAGCCCCAGCATTTT
J gene: TRBJ1-1; clone size: NA; V gene: TRBV27; D gene: NA; CDR3 protein: CASSFGRHTEAFF; CDR3 DNA: TGTGCCAGCAGTTTTGGAAGGCACACTGAAGCTTTCTTT
J gene: TRBJ2-2; clone size: NA; V gene: TRBV7-9; D gene: NA; CDR3 protein: CASSLNGRTGELFF; CDR3 DNA: TGTGCCAGCAGCTTAAATGGGAGGACCGGGGAGCTGTTTTTT
J gene: TRBJ2-1; clone size: NA; V gene: TRBV27; D gene: NA; CDR3 protein: CASREGESYNEQFF; CDR3 DNA: TGTGCCAGCAGGGAGGGGGAGTCCTACAATGAGCAGTTCTTC
J gene: TRBJ1-6; clone size: NA; V gene: TRBV13; D gene: NA; CDR3 protein: CASSLGDVHNSPLHF; CDR3 DNA: TGTGCCAGCAGCTTAGGGGATGTCCATAATTCACCCCTCCACTTT
J gene: TRBJ2-7; clone size: NA; V gene: TRBV3-1/TRBV3-2; D gene: NA; CDR3 protein: CASSQDIGDFSYEQYF; CDR3 DNA: TGTGCCAGCAGCCAAGATATTGGGGACTTCTCCTACGAGCAGTACTTC
J gene: TRBJ1-2; clone size: NA; V gene: TRBV7-9; D gene: TRBD1; CDR3 protein: CASSSMTGSNYGYTF; CDR3 DNA: TGTGCCAGCAGCTCGATGACAGGGTCTAACTATGGCTACACCTTC
J gene: TRBJ1-1; clone size: NA; V gene: TRBV4-2; D gene: NA; CDR3 protein: CASSHPPGSPGGTEAFF; CDR3 DNA: TGTGCCAGCAGCCATCCCCCGGGGAGCCCCGGTGGCACTGAAGCTTTCTTT
J gene: TRBJ2-1; clone size: NA; V gene: TRBV19; D gene: TRBD1; CDR3 protein: CASSLDRGSYNEQFF; CDR3 DNA: TGTGCCAGTAGCCTCGACAGGGGATCATACAATGAGCAGTTCTTC
J gene: TRBJ2-7; clone size: NA; V gene: TRBV11-2; D gene: NA; CDR3 protein: CASSSSYEQYF; CDR3 DNA: TGTGCCAGCAGCTCGTCCTACGAGCAGTACTTC
J gene: TRBJ2-7; clone size: NA; V gene: TRBV14; D gene: TRBD1; CDR3 protein: CASSQDQGQGYEQYF; CDR3 DNA: TGTGCCAGCAGCCAAGATCAGGGACAGGGATACGAGCAGTACTTC
J gene: TRBJ1-1; clone size: NA; V gene: TRBV6-5; D gene: NA; CDR3 protein: CASSYSGFNPEAFF; CDR3 DNA: TGTGCCAGCAGTTACTCGGGGTTTAACCCGGAAGCTTTCTTT
J gene: TRBJ2-1; clone size: NA; V gene: TRBV5-1; D gene: TRBD2; CDR3 protein: CASSSIPGTSGGMYEQFF; CDR3 DNA: TGCGCCAGCAGCTCGATACCCGGGACTAGCGGGGGGATGTATGAGCAGTTCTTC
J gene: TRBJ1-2; clone size: NA; V gene: TRBV6-5; D gene: NA; CDR3 protein: CASSYSGQDAYGYTF; CDR3 DNA: TGTGCCAGCAGTTACTCGGGCCAGGACGCCTATGGCTACACCTTC
J gene: TRBJ2-5; clone size: NA; V gene: TRBV28; D gene: NA; CDR3 protein: CASSFADDVETQYF; CDR3 DNA: TGTGCCAGCAGTTTTGCCGACGACGTTGAGACCCAGTACTTC
J gene: TRBJ1-1; clone size: NA; V gene: TRBV24-1; D gene: NA; CDR3 protein: CATSDPGKGTTEAFF; CDR3 DNA: TGTGCCACCAGTGATCCAGGGAAGGGAACCACTGAAGCTTTCTTT
J gene: TRBJ1-2; clone size: NA; V gene: TRBV30; D gene: NA; CDR3 protein: CAWLQGLGYTF; CDR3 DNA: TGTGCCTGGCTTCAGGGCCTTGGCTACACCTTC
J gene: TRBJ2-5; clone size: once; V gene: TRBV6-5; D gene: NA; CDR3 protein: CASTPGLVETQYF; CDR3 DNA: TGTGCCAGCACACCGGGATTGGTTGAGACCCAGTACTTC
J gene: TRBJ1-3; clone size: NA; V gene: TRBV3-1/TRBV3-2; D gene: NA; CDR3 protein: CASSPPAGTGNTIYF; CDR3 DNA: TGTGCCAGCAGCCCTCCGGCGGGGACAGGAAACACCATATATTTT
J gene: TRBJ1-1; clone size: NA; V gene: TRBV12-3/TRBV12-4; D gene: NA; CDR3 protein: CASSQRDGASAFF; CDR3 DNA: TGTGCCAGCTCGCAGCGGGACGGCGCGAGTGCTTTCTTT
J gene: TRBJ1-2; clone size: NA; V gene: TRBV7-9; D gene: NA; CDR3 protein: CASSPGDGYGYTF; CDR3 DNA: TGTGCCAGCAGCCCGGGGGACGGCTATGGCTACACCTTC
J gene: TRBJ2-5; clone size: once; V gene: TRBV28; D gene: NA; CDR3 protein: CASSLTGTQYF; CDR3 DNA: TGTGCCAGCAGTTTAACCGGGACCCAGTACTTC
J gene: TRBJ2-6; clone size: NA; V gene: TRBV19; D gene: NA; CDR3 protein: CASRTGANVLTF; CDR3 DNA: TGTGCCAGTAGGACTGGGGCCAACGTCCTGACTTTC
J gene: TRBJ1-5; clone size: NA; V gene: TRBV7-2; D gene: NA; CDR3 protein: CASSLVGGQSNQPQHF; CDR3 DNA: TGTGCCAGCAGCTTAGTTGGGGGGCAAAGCAATCAGCCCCAGCATTTT
J gene: TRBJ1-2; clone size: medium-sized; V gene: TRBV6-2/TRBV6-3; D gene: NA; CDR3 protein: CASSTVANYGYTF; CDR3 DNA: TGTGCCAGCAGTACGGTCGCCAACTATGGCTACACCTTC
J gene: TRBJ2-2; clone size: NA; V gene: TRBV18; D gene: NA; CDR3 protein: CASSPDLGPGELFF; CDR3 DNA: TGTGCCAGCTCACCCGACTTGGGCCCCGGGGAGCTGTTTTTT